The clone carrying this TCR beta chain was recorded once. This sample was taken from a study of OX40 agonist ivuxolimab in advanced cancers. The repertoire was sequenced with immunoSEQ multiplex PCR; TCRdb's copy has only in-frame clones and lacks some. The sample holds approximately 60,000 clones, under 95% seen once. V lost 2 bases to trimming and J lost 4 bases, with 9 bases between them. Looked up from germline, CDR1 is MNHNS and CDR2 is SASEGT. CDR3 length: 14 residues. This specimen was CD4+ or CD8+ T cells sorted from blood, taken in a trial of the OX40 agonist ivuxolimab. The chain is built from TRBV6-1 and TRBJ1-5; D call uncertain. The TCR originated in an adult with an advanced solid tumor such as melanoma, head and neck, liver or kidney cancer. The DNA of the CDR3 is TGTGCCAGCAGTGAACAGGCAGCTAATCAGCCCCAGCATTTT. Translated: CASSEQAANQPQHF.